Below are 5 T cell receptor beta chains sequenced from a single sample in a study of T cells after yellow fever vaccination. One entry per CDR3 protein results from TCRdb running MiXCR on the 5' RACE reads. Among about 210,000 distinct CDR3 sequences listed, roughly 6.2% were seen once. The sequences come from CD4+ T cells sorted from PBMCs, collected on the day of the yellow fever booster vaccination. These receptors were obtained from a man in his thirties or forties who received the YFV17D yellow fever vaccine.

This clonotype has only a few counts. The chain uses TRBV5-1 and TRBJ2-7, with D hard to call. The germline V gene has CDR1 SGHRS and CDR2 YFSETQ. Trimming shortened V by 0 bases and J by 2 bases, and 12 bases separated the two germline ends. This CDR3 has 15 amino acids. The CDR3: CASSLAGVEAYEQYF. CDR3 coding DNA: TGCGCCAGCAGCTTGGCTGGGGTCGAAGCCTACGAGCAGTACTTC. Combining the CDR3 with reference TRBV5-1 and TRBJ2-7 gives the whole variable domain KAGVTQTPRYLIKTRGQQVTLSCSPISGHRSVSWYQQTPGQGLQFLFEYFSETQRNKGNFPGRFSGRQFSNSRSEMNVSTLELGDSALYLCASSLAGVEAYEQYFGPGTRLTVT.

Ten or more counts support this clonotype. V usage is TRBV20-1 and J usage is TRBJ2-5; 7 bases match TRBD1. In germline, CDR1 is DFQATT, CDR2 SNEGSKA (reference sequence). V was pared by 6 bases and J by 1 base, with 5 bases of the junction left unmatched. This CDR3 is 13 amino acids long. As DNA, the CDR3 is TGCAGTGCGCCGGGACAGACCCAAGAGACCCAGTACTTC. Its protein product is CSAPGQTQETQYF.

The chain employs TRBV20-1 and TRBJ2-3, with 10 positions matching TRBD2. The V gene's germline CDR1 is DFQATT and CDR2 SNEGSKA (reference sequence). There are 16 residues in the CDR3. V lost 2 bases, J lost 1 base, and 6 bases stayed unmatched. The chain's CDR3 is CSARRGTSAGTDTQYF. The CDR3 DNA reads TGCAGTGCTAGACGAGGGACTAGCGCCGGCACAGATACGCAGTATTTT.

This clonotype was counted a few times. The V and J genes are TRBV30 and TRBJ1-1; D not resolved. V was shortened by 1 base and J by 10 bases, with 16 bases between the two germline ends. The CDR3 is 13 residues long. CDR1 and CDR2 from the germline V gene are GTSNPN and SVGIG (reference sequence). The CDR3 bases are TGTGCCTGGAGTGAGGGCGTCCCCCTTATAGCTTTCTTT. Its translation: CAWSEGVPLIAFF. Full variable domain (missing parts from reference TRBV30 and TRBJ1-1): SQTIHQWPATLVQPVGSPLSLECTVEGTSNPNLYWYRQAAGRGLQLLFYSVGIGQISSEVPQNLSASRPQDRQFILSSKKLLLSDSGFYLCAWSEGVPLIAFFGQGTRLTVV.

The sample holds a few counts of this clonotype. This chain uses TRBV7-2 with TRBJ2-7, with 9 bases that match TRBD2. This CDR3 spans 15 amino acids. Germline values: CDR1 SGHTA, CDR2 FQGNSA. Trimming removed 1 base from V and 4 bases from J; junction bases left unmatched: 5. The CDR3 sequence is CASSLESGRPYEQYF. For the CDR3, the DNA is TGTGCCAGCAGCTTAGAGAGCGGGAGGCCTTACGAGCAGTACTTC.